Ten or more counts support the clone carrying this T cell receptor beta chain. This sample is part of a study of early T cells in non-severe SARS-CoV-2 infection. Researchers tagged individual cDNA molecules with unique molecular identifiers. Using its own MiXCR run on the 5' RACE reads, TCRdb lists one record per CDR3 protein. The repertoire holds approximately 56,000 distinct CDR3 sequences, with about 9.1% as singletons. Looked up from germline, CDR1 is SNHLY and CDR2 is FYNNEI. CDR3 length: 14 residues. J lost 6 bases, V lost 0 bases, and 3 bases had no gene match. Sequenced: whole blood. The chain joins TRBV2 to TRBJ2-7, with TRBD2 matching over 9 bases. The TCR comes from an adult who was a healthcare worker with PCR-confirmed SARS-CoV-2 infection or an uninfected control (not recorded which). The CDR3 sequence is CASSEASRGGEQYF. In DNA form, the CDR3 reads TGTGCCAGCAGTGAAGCATCGCGGGGGGGCGAGCAGTACTTC.